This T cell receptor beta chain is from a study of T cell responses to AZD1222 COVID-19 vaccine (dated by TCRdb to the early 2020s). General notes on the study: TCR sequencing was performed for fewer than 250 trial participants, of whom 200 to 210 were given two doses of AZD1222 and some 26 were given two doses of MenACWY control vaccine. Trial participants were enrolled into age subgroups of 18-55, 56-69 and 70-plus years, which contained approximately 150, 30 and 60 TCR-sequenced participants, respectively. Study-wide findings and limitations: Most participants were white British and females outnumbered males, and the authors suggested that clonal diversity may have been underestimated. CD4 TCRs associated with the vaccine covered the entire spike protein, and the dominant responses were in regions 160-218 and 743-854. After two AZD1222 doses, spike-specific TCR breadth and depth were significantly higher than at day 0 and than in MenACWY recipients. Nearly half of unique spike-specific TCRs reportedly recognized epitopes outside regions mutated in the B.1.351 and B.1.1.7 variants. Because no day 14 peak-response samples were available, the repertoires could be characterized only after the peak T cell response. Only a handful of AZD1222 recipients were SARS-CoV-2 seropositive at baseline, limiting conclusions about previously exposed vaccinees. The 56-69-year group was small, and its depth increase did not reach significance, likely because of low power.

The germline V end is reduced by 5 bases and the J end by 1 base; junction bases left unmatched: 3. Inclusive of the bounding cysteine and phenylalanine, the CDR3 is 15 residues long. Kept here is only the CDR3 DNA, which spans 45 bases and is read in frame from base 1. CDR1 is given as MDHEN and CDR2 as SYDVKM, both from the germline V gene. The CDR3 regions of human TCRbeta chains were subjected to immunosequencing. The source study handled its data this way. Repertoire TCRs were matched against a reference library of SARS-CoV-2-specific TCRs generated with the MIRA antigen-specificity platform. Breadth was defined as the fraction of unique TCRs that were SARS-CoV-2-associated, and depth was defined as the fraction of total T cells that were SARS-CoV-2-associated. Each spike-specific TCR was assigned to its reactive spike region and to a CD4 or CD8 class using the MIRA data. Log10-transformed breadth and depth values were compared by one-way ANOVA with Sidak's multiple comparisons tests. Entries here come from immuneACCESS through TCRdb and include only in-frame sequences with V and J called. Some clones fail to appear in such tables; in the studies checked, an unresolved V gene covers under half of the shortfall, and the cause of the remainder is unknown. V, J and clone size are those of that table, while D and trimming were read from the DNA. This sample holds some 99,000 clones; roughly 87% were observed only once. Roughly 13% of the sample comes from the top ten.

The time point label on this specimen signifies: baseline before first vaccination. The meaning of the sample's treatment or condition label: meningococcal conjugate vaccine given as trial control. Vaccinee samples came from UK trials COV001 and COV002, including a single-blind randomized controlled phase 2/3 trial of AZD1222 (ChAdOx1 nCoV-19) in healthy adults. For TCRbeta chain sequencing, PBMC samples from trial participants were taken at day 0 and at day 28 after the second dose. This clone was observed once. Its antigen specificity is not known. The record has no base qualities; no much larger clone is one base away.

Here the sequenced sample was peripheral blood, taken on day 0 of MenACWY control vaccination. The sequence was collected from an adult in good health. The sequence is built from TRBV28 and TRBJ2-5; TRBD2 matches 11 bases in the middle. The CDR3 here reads CASSQTSGVQETQYF. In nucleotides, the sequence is TGTGCCAGCAGTCAGACTAGCGGGGTCCAAGAGACCCAGTACTTC.